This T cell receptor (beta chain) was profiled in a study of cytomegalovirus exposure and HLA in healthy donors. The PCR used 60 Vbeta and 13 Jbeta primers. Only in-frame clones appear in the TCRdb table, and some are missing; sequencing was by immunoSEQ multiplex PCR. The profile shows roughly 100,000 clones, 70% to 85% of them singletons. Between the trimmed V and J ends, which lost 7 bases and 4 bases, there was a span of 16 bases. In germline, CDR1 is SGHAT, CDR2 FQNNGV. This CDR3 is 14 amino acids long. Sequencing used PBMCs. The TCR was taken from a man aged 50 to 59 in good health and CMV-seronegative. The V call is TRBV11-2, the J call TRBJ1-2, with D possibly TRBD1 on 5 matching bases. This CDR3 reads CASTTPLTVYGYTF. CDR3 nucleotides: TGTGCCAGCACCACCCCCTTGACAGTCTATGGCTACACCTTC.